Listed below are T cell receptor beta chains from one sample, sequenced in a study of regulatory T cells in long-lasting Graves disease. TCRdb fed the multiplex PCR reads into MiXCR, producing one record per CDR3 protein. The sample holds approximately 350,000 distinct CDR3 sequences, 16% seen once. The same sample was also studied in work on T cells in Graves' hyperthyroidism and ophthalmopathy.

The sample was peripheral blood mononuclear cells (PBMCs), taken at new diagnosis, from a patient treated with antithyroid drugs. The origin of the receptors is a woman between 18 and 30 years old with Graves disease. CDR3s include the opening cysteine and the closing phenylalanine or tryptophan. The D gene is left open where the match is weak. Clone size, where shown, is once, few, many, or a class for clones that have expanded.

d_gene: -; j_gene: TRBJ1-5; abundance: -; v_gene: TRBV6-1; CDR3aa: CASSPGTMVPSNQPQHF; CDR3nt: TGTGCCAGCAGTCCGGGGACAATGGTTCCTAGCAATCAGCCCCAGCATTTT
d_gene: -; j_gene: TRBJ2-3; abundance: many; v_gene: TRBV7-3; CDR3aa: CASSFRRGDTQYF; CDR3nt: TGTGCCAGCAGCTTTAGGCGGGGAGATACGCAGTATTTT
d_gene: -; j_gene: TRBJ1-2; abundance: few; v_gene: TRBV12-3/TRBV12-4; CDR3aa: CASSRDSNTANYGYTF; CDR3nt: TGTGCCAGCAGTAGGGACTCCAACACTGCGAACTATGGCTACACCTTC
d_gene: -; j_gene: TRBJ2-3; abundance: many; v_gene: TRBV20-1; CDR3aa: CSARGFEGTGDTQYF; CDR3nt: TGCAGTGCTAGAGGTTTCGAGGGGACGGGAGATACGCAGTATTTT
d_gene: TRBD2; j_gene: TRBJ2-2; abundance: few; v_gene: TRBV6-1; CDR3aa: CASTGTRGTNAGELFF; CDR3nt: TGTGCCAGCACCGGGACTCGAGGGACTAACGCCGGGGAGCTGTTTTTT
d_gene: TRBD1; j_gene: TRBJ1-3; abundance: -; v_gene: TRBV11-2; CDR3aa: CASIAGQGGGNTIYF; CDR3nt: TGTGCCAGCATCGCAGGACAGGGCGGCGGAAACACCATATATTTT
d_gene: -; j_gene: TRBJ2-7; abundance: many; v_gene: TRBV6-5; CDR3aa: CASSYSSDREQYF; CDR3nt: TGTGCCAGCAGTTACTCCTCCGATCGGGAGCAGTACTTC
d_gene: -; j_gene: TRBJ2-3; abundance: few; v_gene: TRBV7-9; CDR3aa: CASSLSVVGQGRTDTQYF; CDR3nt: TGTGCCAGCAGCTTAAGTGTCGTCGGCCAGGGACGAACAGATACGCAGTATTTT
d_gene: TRBD1; j_gene: TRBJ1-5; abundance: -; v_gene: TRBV4-1; CDR3aa: CASSPGQAGNQPQHF; CDR3nt: TGCGCCAGCAGCCCGGGACAGGCCGGCAATCAGCCCCAGCATTTT
d_gene: -; j_gene: TRBJ1-5; abundance: few; v_gene: TRBV20-1; CDR3aa: CSARLVQISNQPQHF; CDR3nt: TGCAGTGCTAGACTAGTGCAGATTAGCAATCAGCCCCAGCATTTT
d_gene: TRBD1; j_gene: TRBJ2-7; abundance: many; v_gene: TRBV19; CDR3aa: CASSAGQGFYEQYF; CDR3nt: TGTGCCAGTAGTGCGGGACAGGGTTTCTACGAGCAGTACTTC
d_gene: TRBD2; j_gene: TRBJ2-1; abundance: -; v_gene: TRBV6-1; CDR3aa: CASSVRLAGGPGGEQFF; CDR3nt: TGTGCCAGCAGTGTTCGACTAGCGGGAGGGCCTGGGGGTGAGCAGTTCTTC
d_gene: -; j_gene: TRBJ1-6; abundance: -; v_gene: TRBV14; CDR3aa: CASSQVGSPESPLHF; CDR3nt: TGTGCCAGCAGCCAAGTCGGGAGTCCCGAATCACCCCTCCACTTT
d_gene: -; j_gene: TRBJ2-3; abundance: many; v_gene: TRBV9; CDR3aa: CASSVVGRGSTDTQYF; CDR3nt: TGTGCCAGCAGCGTAGTGGGCAGGGGAAGCACAGATACGCAGTATTTT
d_gene: TRBD2; j_gene: TRBJ2-1; abundance: -; v_gene: TRBV10-3; CDR3aa: CAISIAGEQFF; CDR3nt: TGTGCCATCAGTATAGCGGGGGAGCAGTTCTTC
d_gene: -; j_gene: TRBJ2-1; abundance: many; v_gene: TRBV10-2; CDR3aa: CASKAAEQFF; CDR3nt: TGCGCCAGCAAGGCTGCGGAGCAGTTCTTC
d_gene: TRBD1; j_gene: TRBJ2-7; abundance: many; v_gene: TRBV11-1; CDR3aa: CASSKRQGGYEQYF; CDR3nt: TGTGCCAGCAGCAAGAGACAGGGGGGCTACGAGCAGTACTTC
d_gene: TRBD2; j_gene: TRBJ2-1; abundance: few; v_gene: TRBV15; CDR3aa: CATSRDLPRISGRALNEQFF; CDR3nt: TGTGCCACCAGCAGAGACCTCCCCAGAATTAGCGGGAGGGCCCTCAATGAGCAGTTCTTC
d_gene: TRBD1; j_gene: TRBJ2-2; abundance: few; v_gene: TRBV9; CDR3aa: CASSVIDRVPAGELFF; CDR3nt: TGTGCCAGCAGCGTAATTGACAGGGTTCCAGCCGGGGAGCTGTTTTTT
d_gene: TRBD2; j_gene: TRBJ2-7; abundance: -; v_gene: TRBV3-1; CDR3aa: CTSSQGTSGRIVKEQYF; CDR3nt: TGTACCAGCAGCCAAGGGACTAGCGGGAGAATCGTTAAGGAGCAGTACTTC
d_gene: TRBD1; j_gene: TRBJ2-7; abundance: many; v_gene: TRBV12-3/TRBV12-4; CDR3aa: CASSPDRVEQYF; CDR3nt: TGTGCCAGCAGTCCGGACAGGGTTGAGCAGTACTTC
d_gene: -; j_gene: TRBJ2-2; abundance: many; v_gene: TRBV2; CDR3aa: CASSEFGTTNTGELFF; CDR3nt: TGTGCCAGCAGTGAGTTCGGGACAACGAACACCGGGGAGCTGTTTTTT
d_gene: TRBD2; j_gene: TRBJ2-4; abundance: many; v_gene: TRBV12-3/TRBV12-4; CDR3aa: CASSPQSGLVKNIQYF; CDR3nt: TGTGCCAGCAGCCCACAGTCGGGACTAGTGAAAAACATTCAGTACTTC
d_gene: -; j_gene: TRBJ2-3; abundance: many; v_gene: TRBV7-9; CDR3aa: CASMGGSTDTQYF; CDR3nt: TGTGCCAGCATGGGGGGTTCCACAGATACGCAGTATTTT
d_gene: TRBD2; j_gene: TRBJ2-3; abundance: many; v_gene: TRBV3-1; CDR3aa: CASSHSGVETDTQYF; CDR3nt: TGTGCCAGCAGCCATAGCGGGGTTGAAACAGATACGCAGTATTTT
d_gene: TRBD1; j_gene: TRBJ1-5; abundance: few; v_gene: TRBV5-1; CDR3aa: CASSSGQGDNQPQHF; CDR3nt: TGCGCCAGCAGCTCCGGACAGGGCGACAATCAGCCCCAGCATTTT
d_gene: -; j_gene: TRBJ1-4; abundance: few; v_gene: TRBV28; CDR3aa: CASRAGWTEKLFF; CDR3nt: TGTGCCAGCAGGGCCGGATGGACAGAAAAACTGTTTTTT
d_gene: -; j_gene: TRBJ1-2; abundance: few; v_gene: TRBV5-1; CDR3aa: CASSLERETNYGYTF; CDR3nt: TGCGCCAGCAGCTTGGAGCGGGAGACTAACTATGGCTACACCTTC
d_gene: -; j_gene: TRBJ2-3; abundance: -; v_gene: TRBV19; CDR3aa: CASQGATSTDTQYF; CDR3nt: TGTGCCAGCCAGGGAGCGACCAGCACAGATACGCAGTATTTT
d_gene: TRBD1; j_gene: TRBJ1-1; abundance: few; v_gene: TRBV18; CDR3aa: CASSPQPTGQHAFF; CDR3nt: TGTGCCAGCTCACCTCAGCCGACGGGACAGCACGCTTTCTTT
d_gene: TRBD1; j_gene: TRBJ1-4; abundance: few; v_gene: TRBV5-1; CDR3aa: CASSWGDRSTNEKLFF; CDR3nt: TGCGCCAGCAGCTGGGGGGACAGATCAACTAATGAAAAACTGTTTTTT
d_gene: -; j_gene: TRBJ1-1; abundance: -; v_gene: TRBV5-1; CDR3aa: CASSAGTRGTEAFF; CDR3nt: TGCGCCAGCAGCGCGGGGACTCGAGGTACTGAAGCTTTCTTT
d_gene: TRBD2; j_gene: TRBJ2-1; abundance: many; v_gene: TRBV4-1; CDR3aa: CASSQESQGLVSDNEQFF; CDR3nt: TGCGCCAGCAGCCAAGAGTCTCAGGGACTAGTAAGCGACAATGAGCAGTTCTTC
d_gene: TRBD1; j_gene: TRBJ2-3; abundance: many; v_gene: TRBV5-6; CDR3aa: CASSPTGSGTDTQYF; CDR3nt: TGTGCCAGCAGCCCGACAGGGTCTGGCACAGATACGCAGTATTTT
d_gene: TRBD1; j_gene: TRBJ2-1; abundance: -; v_gene: TRBV7-9; CDR3aa: CASSPYGGQGTFSYNEQFF; CDR3nt: TGTGCCAGCAGCCCATATGGGGGACAGGGAACTTTCTCCTACAATGAGCAGTTCTTC
d_gene: -; j_gene: TRBJ2-1; abundance: -; v_gene: TRBV11-2; CDR3aa: CASSLASPVISSYNEQFF; CDR3nt: TGTGCCAGCAGCTTAGCGTCCCCCGTGATTAGCTCCTACAATGAGCAGTTCTTC
d_gene: TRBD2; j_gene: TRBJ2-7; abundance: many; v_gene: TRBV12-3/TRBV12-4; CDR3aa: CASSLSLAGGPYEQYF; CDR3nt: TGTGCCAGCAGTTTAAGTCTAGCGGGGGGGCCCTACGAGCAGTACTTC
d_gene: -; j_gene: TRBJ2-1; abundance: -; v_gene: TRBV20-1; CDR3aa: CSASGLHNEQFF; CDR3nt: TGCAGTGCTTCGGGGCTCCACAATGAGCAGTTCTTC
d_gene: -; j_gene: TRBJ2-4; abundance: many; v_gene: TRBV12-3/TRBV12-4; CDR3aa: CASRHGQTTIQYF; CDR3nt: TGTGCCAGCAGACACGGACAGACCACTATTCAGTACTTC
d_gene: TRBD1; j_gene: TRBJ1-5; abundance: few; v_gene: TRBV2; CDR3aa: CASRLLGTVNQPQHF; CDR3nt: TGTGCCAGCAGGCTACTCGGGACAGTAAATCAGCCCCAGCATTTT
d_gene: -; j_gene: TRBJ2-1; abundance: many; v_gene: TRBV11-2; CDR3aa: CASSLVLSNEQFF; CDR3nt: TGTGCCAGCAGCTTAGTCCTTAGCAATGAGCAGTTCTTC
d_gene: -; j_gene: TRBJ1-1; abundance: -; v_gene: TRBV2; CDR3aa: CASSRDGSAEAFF; CDR3nt: TGTGCCAGCTCGAGAGATGGGAGTGCTGAAGCTTTCTTT
d_gene: TRBD1; j_gene: TRBJ1-4; abundance: few; v_gene: TRBV29-1; CDR3aa: CSVLKGTGGQNEKLFF; CDR3nt: TGCAGCGTTTTGAAAGGCACAGGGGGTCAAAATGAAAAACTGTTTTTT
d_gene: TRBD2; j_gene: TRBJ2-1; abundance: -; v_gene: TRBV7-3; CDR3aa: CASSSRGLANEQFF; CDR3nt: TGTGCCAGCAGCTCTAGGGGACTAGCCAATGAGCAGTTCTTC